The source of this T cell receptor beta chain is a study of CD8 T cells in ankylosing spondylitis (dated by TCRdb to the late 2010s). Study-level background: T cell receptor beta repertoires were profiled in healthy donors and ankylosing spondylitis patients so that disease-linked TCR variants could be found. Samples of peripheral blood were taken, and for ankylosing spondylitis patients, synovial fluid was collected as well. The full study cohort was made up of roughly 25 ankylosing spondylitis patients and 108 healthy donors. Overall study results and their limits: Significant enrichment of the disease-linked clones was reported in matched synovial fluid samples from ankylosing spondylitis patients. The disease-linked clones had a CD8+ phenotype and were found at relatively low frequencies in peripheral blood. A TCR beta motif of fewer than 10 highly homologous amino acid variants appeared characteristic of blood from ankylosing spondylitis patients. Some motif variants were previously reported in synovial fluid and blood of reactive arthritis patients, suggesting common disease-initiation mechanisms.

As to this clonotype: Its recognized antigen is unknown. Per-base qualities were not stored, and no clone one base away is much larger.

Sequencing was performed on an Illumina HiSeq 2500. Quantitative 5'-RACE with molecular barcodes was used to prepare TCR beta libraries. The study's processing was this. To identify disease-linked TCR variants, a new computational method was used, one built on a probabilistic model of VDJ rearrangement. In-frame beta chains were kept once TCRdb had trimmed the public reads at Q25 with fastp and called clones with MiXCR. All rows with the same CDR3 protein become a single entry with the most common DNA and genes. These V and J calls derive from TCRdb rather than the authors' analysis. The sample contains 340,000 or so distinct CDR3 sequences, 14% to 15% of them found a single time. Roughly 0.99% of the sample rests with the top ten. Taken from the germline V gene, the CDR1 and CDR2 loops are SGHRS and YFSETQ. Relative to germline, V is missing 5 bases and J is missing 5 bases, with 15 bases of the junction outside any gene match. From the cysteine through the phenylalanine, the CDR3 covers 16 amino acids. The sequence is cut down to CDR3 DNA, 48 bases in frame from base 1.

The source of this sequence is a male donor with ankylosing spondylitis or in good health (not recorded which). Recombination joined TRBV5-1 with TRBJ2-5, with 7 junctional bases fitting TRBD1. The specimen was blood, either unsorted or a sorted T cell fraction (not recorded which). The CDR3 region: CASSFHKTGRIETQYF. The nucleotide sequence is TGCGCCAGCAGTTTCCACAAGACAGGGCGGATTGAGACCCAGTACTTC.